The 14 T cell receptor beta chains below all came from one sample that was sequenced in a study of T-cell reconstitution after alpha-beta-depleted transplantation in children. A TCRbeta library incorporating unique molecular identifiers was prepared. TCRdb re-called the PCR reads with MiXCR, one entry per CDR3 protein. The data hold 450,000 to 600,000 distinct CDR3 sequences, with 15% to 20% observed a single time. Specimen: PBMCs from the stem cell graft donor, collected from the stem cell graft. These receptors were taken from a human donor who donated a stem cell graft to a child with acute lymphoblastic leukemia.

This clonotype was counted only a few times. The rearrangement links TRBV29-1 to TRBJ2-1; 8 bases are shared with TRBD1. CDR1 is SQVTM, CDR2 ANQGSEA, per germline. This CDR3 contains 13 residues. V shed 6 bases and J 8 bases; nucleotides not matched to a gene: 9. CDR3 bases: TGCAGCGTGGGCATGCAGGGGGCCGATGAGCAGTTCTTC. This gives the protein CSVGMQGADEQFF.

This clonotype was counted a few times. This chain links TRBV9 with TRBJ2-3, with 8 bases aligning to TRBD2. V lost 0 bases and J lost 1; bases outside the gene matches: 4. The CDR3 contains 16 residues. Germline V lookup: CDR1 SGDLS, CDR2 YYNGEE. CDR3 amino acids: CASSVGSGRGTDTQYF. In DNA form, the CDR3 reads TGTGCCAGCAGCGTAGGGAGCGGGAGAGGCACAGATACGCAGTATTTT.

This clonotype was counted only a few times. V and J are TRBV6-1 and TRBJ2-1, with D maybe TRBD1 (6 bases). The CDR3 covers 16 residues. Trimming took 7 bases from V and 0 from J, leaving 16 bases between them. The V gene's germline CDR1 is MNHNS and CDR2 SASEGT. The CDR3 here is CASTPLQGSSYNEQFF. CDR3 sequence (DNA): TGTGCCAGCACCCCTTTACAGGGCAGCTCCTACAATGAGCAGTTCTTC.

This clonotype was seen only a few times. J is TRBJ1-4 and V is TRBV19; the D gene is possibly TRBD1 (5 bases). The CDR3 covers 13 residues. The germline V gene has CDR1 LNHDA and CDR2 SQIVND (reference sequence). Trimming cost V 6 bases and J 8 bases, with 13 bases left between them. In DNA form, the CDR3 reads TGTGCCAGTAGGCCCGGCGGGACGGAAAAACTGTTTTTT. It translates to CASRPGGTEKLFF. The whole variable domain, filled in from reference TRBV19 and TRBJ1-4, reads DGGITQSPKYLFRKEGQNVTLSCEQNLNHDAMYWYRQDPGQGLRLIYYSQIVNDFQKGDIAEGYSVSREKKESFPLTVTSAQKNPTAFYLCASRPGGTEKLFFGSGTQLSVL.

This clonotype was detected a few times. V is TRBV9 and J is TRBJ2-3; 8 nucleotides match TRBD1. Losses at the gene ends were 0 bases for V and 0 bases for J; bases not matched to a gene: 3. CDR1 SGDLS and CDR2 YYNGEE come from the germline V gene. CDR3 size: 16 residues. The CDR3 nucleotides read TGTGCCAGCAGCGTAGTCGACAGGGGAAGCACAGATACGCAGTATTTT. This codes for CASSVVDRGSTDTQYF.

The V call is TRBV20-1, the J call TRBJ1-2; the D is unclear. CDR1 DFQATT and CDR2 SNEGSKA come from the germline V gene (reference sequence). Trimming stripped 4 bases from V and 2 bases from J, with 14 bases between. The length of the CDR3 is 14 residues. The CDR3 region is CSATPAYLNYGYTF. CDR3 in DNA: TGCAGTGCTACTCCAGCTTATTTGAACTATGGCTACACCTTC.

This clonotype was counted only a few times. This chain's CDR3 is CARRTGYEQYF. The CDR3 coding sequence is TGTGCCAGACGGACTGGCTACGAGCAGTACTTC. V is TRBV2 and J is TRBJ2-7; D may be TRBD2 (5 bases). Trimming stripped 9 bases from V and 3 bases from J, with 9 bases between. This CDR3 has 11 amino acids. Germline V lookup: CDR1 SNHLY, CDR2 FYNNEI.

The chain is built from TRBV5-1 and TRBJ2-1; D is tentatively TRBD1 or TRBD2 (5 bases each). The germline V and J ends were trimmed by 7 bases and 5 bases, with 13 bases remaining between them. The CDR3 runs to 13 residues. CDR1 is SGHRS, CDR2 YFSETQ, per germline. For the CDR3, the DNA is TGCGCCAGCGGCCGGGACCTTAACAATGAGCAGTTCTTC. Protein sequence: CASGRDLNNEQFF.

The rearrangement links TRBV12-5 to TRBJ2-7; a weak D match, TRBD1 (6 bases). V was cut by 0 bases and J by 5 bases, with 8 bases left in between. The CDR3 loop spans 13 amino acids. CDR1 and CDR2 from the germline V gene are LGHNT and FRNRAP. CDR3 nucleotide sequence: TGTGCTAGTGGTTTGGTAGGGGGAGACGAGCAGTACTTC. As protein: CASGLVGGDEQYF.

This clonotype has a handful of counts. The genes are TRBV6-4 and TRBJ2-5; 15 nucleotides agree with TRBD2. The CDR3 has 19 amino acids. Germline CDR1 reads MRHNA; CDR2 reads SNTAGT. V shed 6 bases and J 4 bases; nucleotides not matched to a gene: 15. The CDR3 loop reads CASSDGLAGGSLGRETQYF. In nucleotides, the CDR3 is TGTGCCAGCAGCGACGGACTAGCGGGAGGGAGCCTTGGGCGAGAGACCCAGTACTTC.

V and J are TRBV20-1 and TRBJ2-1; no clear D gene. There are 11 residues in the CDR3. V lost 6 bases and J lost 6, with 9 bases in between. Germline-derived CDR1 and CDR2 are DFQATT and SNEGSKA (reference sequence). CDR3 region: CSASPGNEQFF. CDR3 DNA sequence: TGCAGTGCCAGTCCGGGCAATGAGCAGTTCTTC.

CDR3 amino acids: CASSLPRFGPAYYGYTF. In DNA form, the CDR3 reads TGTGCCAGCAGCTTACCACGCTTCGGGCCGGCTTACTATGGCTACACCTTC. The V gene is TRBV11-2, the J gene TRBJ1-2; D is unclear. The CDR3 sequence is 17 residues long. Deletions cut 2 bases from V and 3 bases from J, with 19 bases between. Germline CDR1 reads SGHAT; CDR2 reads FQNNGV.

This clonotype has more than one count but fewer than ten. This sequence joins TRBV12-3 or TRBV12-4 and TRBJ2-7; no firm D call. CDR3 length: 14 residues. V was shortened by 1 base and J by 6 bases, with 13 bases between the two germline ends. CDR3 DNA: TGTGCCAGCAGTTTAGGCTTGACTGCCTTCGAGCAGTACTTC. Amino acid sequence: CASSLGLTAFEQYF.

This clonotype was detected only a few times. V usage is TRBV4-1 and J usage is TRBJ1-2; D gene unclear. Germline CDR1 reads MGHRA; CDR2 reads YSYEKL. This CDR3 is 11 amino acids long. V was pared by 1 base and J by 8 bases, with 5 bases between. CDR3 in amino acids: CASSQVSGYTF. As DNA, the CDR3 is TGCGCCAGCAGCCAAGTCTCCGGCTACACCTTC.